Here is one TCR beta chain with its context. The antigen remains undetermined. This sample was included in a study of blood T cells in healthy people across ages. A J-beta primer mix and a sample-barcoded 5' primer were used in a second PCR of roughly 6 to 11 cycles. Every cDNA was tagged by a template-switch adaptor with 12 random nucleotides. TCRdb redid the calling of the 5' RACE reads with MiXCR, one entry per CDR3 protein. In the table there are about 1,800,000 distinct CDR3 sequences, approximately 28% of which are singletons. Study-level points and caveats: The study found TCR beta diversity correlated strongly with naive T cell percentage. Whereas aged donors had fewer naive CD4+ cells, long-lived donors had more of them and higher diversity. TCR beta diversity, measured per million T cells, fell in a roughly linear way with age.

The CDR3 is 18 amino acids. V lost 2 bases to trimming and J lost 8 bases; unmatched junction nucleotides: 14. The TCR originated in a woman in her twenties or thirties in good health. Sequences were obtained from blood. The chain carries TRBV12-3 or TRBV12-4 and TRBJ1-6; TRBD1 matches 8 bases. The CDR3 DNA follows: TGTGCCAGCAGTTTATGGAGGGGCACAGGGGGGCGGCATTCACCCCTCCACTTT. This encodes CASSLWRGTGGRHSPLHF.